The 19 T cell receptor beta chains given below trace back to one sample, sequenced in a study of cytomegalovirus exposure and HLA in healthy donors. Primers included in the PCR were 60 Vbeta and 13 Jbeta primers. The data were produced by immunoSEQ multiplex PCR, yet TCRdb's version contains in-frame clones alone and is incomplete. The data contain about 200,000 clones, approximately 78% of them seen just once; the ten biggest clones take up 1.5% to 2%. Sequenced input: PBMCs. These TCRs come from a woman between 18 and 30 years old in good health and CMV-seronegative.

The chain uses TRBV10-1 and TRBJ2-5; D unresolved. The end of the DNA aligns better with TRBJ2-7, so the J call may be wrong. The germline V gene encodes CDR1 WNHNN and CDR2 SYGVQD (reference sequence). This CDR3 contains 13 residues. CDR3 loop: CASSDHGRYEQYF. The DNA of the CDR3 is TGCGCCAGCAGTGATCATGGTCGCTACGAGCAGTACTTC.

The chain's CDR3 is CASSFLAGAYEQYV. CDR3 DNA sequence: TGTGCCAGCAGCTTCCTAGCGGGAGCCTACGAGCAGTACGTC. The chain has TRBV5-4 and TRBJ2-7; 10 nucleotides line up with TRBD2. The germline CDR1 and CDR2 sequences are SGHNT and YYREEE (reference sequence). The CDR3 totals 14 residues. V shed 2 bases and J 2 bases; nucleotides not matched to a gene: 1.

This rearrangement joins TRBV30 to TRBJ1-5; TRBD1 matches at 8 bases. Germline CDR1 reads GTSNPN; CDR2 reads SVGIG (reference sequence). This CDR3 contains 14 residues. Trimming cost V 5 bases and J 7 bases; bases outside gene matches: 10. CDR3 region: CAWDRGDLGQPQHF. Here the CDR3 DNA reads TGTGCCTGGGACAGGGGTGATCTCGGACAGCCCCAGCATTTT. Together with reference TRBV30 and TRBJ1-5, the CDR3 gives the full variable domain: SQTIHQWPATLVQPVGSPLSLECTVEGTSNPNLYWYRQAAGRGLQLLFYSVGIGQISSEVPQNLSASRPQDRQFILSSKKLLLSDSGFYLCAWDRGDLGQPQHFGDGTRLSIL.

The chain employs TRBV4-2 and TRBJ1-2; no reliable D call. Germline V CDR1 and CDR2: LGHNA, YNFKEQ. CDR3 size: 14 residues. V was clipped by 0 bases and J by 0 bases, with 5 bases between them. CDR3 DNA sequence: TGTGCCAGCAGCCAAGAGCAGTCTAACTATGGCTACACCTTC. This sequence encodes CASSQEQSNYGYTF.

The CDR3 region is CASSDGGSGRLTTDTQYF. CDR3 bases: TGTGCCAGCAGCGACGGCGGTAGCGGGAGGCTAACAACAGATACGCAGTATTTT. V usage is TRBV9 and J usage is TRBJ2-3; 10 bases match TRBD2. The CDR3 runs 18 residues. Trimming removed 3 bases from V and 3 bases from J; junction bases left unmatched: 13. Germline V gene data show CDR1 as SGDLS and CDR2 as YYNGEE.

The chain is built from TRBV2 and TRBJ2-1; 9 nucleotides match TRBD2. Germline values: CDR1 SNHLY, CDR2 FYNNEI. With 2 bases clipped from V and 7 bases from J, the junction kept 6 bases outside the gene matches. The CDR3 extends over 15 amino acids. CDR3 DNA: TGTGCCAGCAGTGAAATAGCGGGGGCCCCAAATGAGCAGTTCTTC. Protein sequence: CASSEIAGAPNEQFF.

This sequence joins TRBV5-1 and TRBJ2-1; D remains ambiguous. CDR3 size: 15 residues. V lost 0 bases and J lost 0, with 7 bases in between. CDR1 is SGHRS, CDR2 YFSETQ, per germline. In nucleotides, the CDR3 is TGCGCCAGCAGCTTGGCCCCGAGCTCCTACAATGAGCAGTTCTTC. As protein: CASSLAPSSYNEQFF.

This chain joins TRBV7-2 and TRBJ1-1; 9 bases map to TRBD1. The CDR3 covers 14 residues. Germline lookup yields CDR1 SGHTA and CDR2 FQGNSA. V dropped 3 bases and J dropped 5; count of bases not matched to a gene: 4. CDR3 in DNA: TGTGCCAGCAGCTTGACAGGGGGTAGGACTGAAGCTTTCTTT. It codes for CASSLTGGRTEAFF.

The chain has TRBV30 and TRBJ2-1, with a weak D call TRBD2 (5 bases). This CDR3 is 15 amino acids long. V gave up 4 bases and J gave up 7 bases, with 20 bases separating them. Germline V gives CDR1 GTSNPN, CDR2 SVGIG (reference sequence). CDR3: CAWNYGAAPGNEQFF. The CDR3 DNA reads as TGTGCCTGGAACTACGGAGCGGCCCCGGGGAATGAGCAGTTCTTC.

The sample holds a few counts of this clone. V gene TRBV7-9 combines with J gene TRBJ1-1; 9 bases match TRBD1. With 9 bases clipped from V and 7 bases from J, the junction kept 9 bases outside the gene matches. This CDR3 is built from 13 residues. CDR1 is SEHNR, CDR2 FQNEAQ, per germline (reference sequence). The DNA of the CDR3 is TGTGCCAGTCTACAGGGGGCCGGGAATGAAGCTTTCTTT. Amino acid sequence: CASLQGAGNEAFF.

The CDR3 reads CASSNGYEQYF. For the CDR3, the DNA is TGTGCCAGCAGTAACGGGTACGAGCAGTACTTC. This sequence joins TRBV6-6 and TRBJ2-7; D not resolved. This CDR3 has 11 amino acids. V dropped 5 bases and J dropped 4 bases, with 6 bases sitting between them. Germline CDR1 and CDR2: MNHNY and SVGAGI (reference sequence).

The V call is TRBV10-2, the J call TRBJ2-5, with 8 bases that match TRBD2. The DNA end favors TRBJ2-7, so the J call may be wrong. This CDR3 is 14 amino acids long. Germline V gene sequence: CDR1 WSHSY, CDR2 SAAADI. The CDR3 loop is CASNLGTSVDEQYF. The CDR3 bases are TGCGCCAGCAACCTCGGGACTAGTGTCGACGAGCAGTACTTC.

The V gene is TRBV28, the J gene TRBJ1-5, with D maybe TRBD1 (6 bases). V lost 6 bases to trimming and J lost 3 bases, with 12 bases between them. The CDR3 contains 14 residues. The germline CDR1 and CDR2 sequences are MDHEN and SYDVKM. The CDR3 bases are TGTGCCAGCAGCCTACAGGGAAACAATCAGCCCCAGCATTTT. Its protein is CASSLQGNNQPQHF. Full variable domain (missing parts from reference TRBV28 and TRBJ1-5): DVKVTQSSRYLVKRTGEKVFLECVQDMDHENMFWYRQDPGLGLRLIYFSYDVKMKEKGDIPEGYSVSREKKERFSLILESASTNQTSMYLCASSLQGNNQPQHFGDGTRLSIL.

The chain couples TRBV15 to TRBJ1-2, with a weak D call TRBD1 (5 bases). The CDR3 contains 15 residues. From germline, CDR1 is LNHNV and CDR2 YYDKDF (reference sequence). V was pared by 8 bases and J by 9 bases, with 25 bases between. The CDR3 DNA follows: TGTGCCACCTCTGGGGCCAAGCTGGATCCGTGGCGCTACACCTTC. It translates to CATSGAKLDPWRYTF.

Points on this clone: The CDR3 does not end in the conserved phenylalanine or tryptophan, so this is likely a read error. This CDR3 reads CATSRDRGPEQYA. The CDR3 bases are TGTGCCACCTCCCGGGACAGGGGGCCCGAGCAGTACGCC. The chain is built from TRBV6-6 and TRBJ2-7; 12 bases line up with TRBD1. After removal of 10 bases from V and 6 bases from J, the junction contained 7 bases not matched to a gene. The germline gives CDR1 MNHNY, CDR2 SVGAGI (reference sequence). CDR3 size: 13 residues.

The V and J genes are TRBV19 and TRBJ1-2; D is unclear. Trimming took off 4 bases at V and 4 bases at J, with 4 bases between the two ends. The CDR3 contains 11 residues. In germline, CDR1 is LNHDA, CDR2 SQIVND (reference sequence). CDR3 region: CASSTLYGYTF. The CDR3 nucleotides read TGTGCCAGTAGTACACTCTATGGCTACACCTTC.

The chain recombines TRBV11-2 with TRBJ2-5, with TRBD2 identical over 11 bases. V was pared by 0 bases and J by 4 bases, with 4 bases of the junction left unmatched. Germline CDR1 and CDR2: SGHAT and FQNNGV. The CDR3 extends over 16 amino acids. The CDR3 nucleotides are TGTGCCAGCAGCTTAGAAGGGACTAGCGGAAGAGAGACCCAGTACTTC. This translates into CASSLEGTSGRETQYF. Full variable domain (missing parts from reference TRBV11-2 and TRBJ2-5): EAGVAQSPRYKIIEKRQSVAFWCNPISGHATLYWYQQILGQGPKLLIQFQNNGVVDDSQLPKDRFSAERLKGVDSTLKIQPAKLEDSAVYLCASSLEGTSGRETQYFGPGTRLLVL.

This chain joins TRBV6-5 and TRBJ2-7; 11 bases are a match to TRBD2. CDR1 is MNHEY, CDR2 SVGAGI, per germline. Germline trimming cut 0 bases from V and 3 bases from J; bases unmatched to any gene: 4. The CDR3 has 16 residues. The CDR3 protein is CASSYSTSGIFYEQYV. The CDR3, as DNA: TGTGCCAGCAGTTACTCGACTAGCGGGATATTCTACGAGCAGTACGTC.

The chain combines TRBV7-6 with TRBJ2-7; possible D gene TRBD2, 5 bases. V lost 3 bases and J 2 bases, leaving 14 bases between the germline ends. Germline CDR1 is SGHVS and CDR2 is FNYEAQ. The CDR3 sequence is 15 residues long. Here the CDR3 DNA reads TGTGCCAGCAGCTTGGAGGCTAGCCGGACCTACGAGCAGTACGTC. Its protein is CASSLEASRTYEQYV.